This entry is about one T cell receptor beta chain. Its matching antigen is unknown. This CDR3 has 12 residues. Trimming pared 2 bases from V and 5 bases from J, leaving 6 bases between. CDR1 MDHEN and CDR2 SYDVKM come from the germline V gene. This entry comes from a study of shared clonotypes between healthy human individuals. In the study overall: For every donor, three CD4 naive, three CD4 memory, two CD8 naive and one CD8 memory plates were used. Study-wide findings and caveats: Estimated clonotype richness was generally higher in naive than memory subsets. Since donors were few, the genetic and exposure-history diversity represented was limited.

Investigators spread the genomic DNA of each subset evenly over several immunoSEQ plates. The data were produced by immunoSEQ multiplex PCR, yet TCRdb's version contains in-frame clones alone and is incomplete. The data contain approximately 1.5 million clones, 98% to 99% of them seen just once; the ten biggest clones take up about 0.4%. The J gene is TRBJ1-1, the V gene TRBV28; D is unclear. The clonotype was recovered from a man aged 25-40 years in good health. Sequences were obtained from naive CD4+ T cells sorted from blood. Subset defined: CD45RA+ positively selected. This chain's CDR3 is CASSLIGTEAFF. In nucleotides, the CDR3 is TGTGCCAGCAGTTTAATTGGGACTGAAGCTTTCTTT.